The 27 T cell receptor beta chains in this list originate from one sample, sequenced in a study of cytomegalovirus exposure and HLA in healthy donors. A multiplex PCR was run with 60 Vbeta primers and 13 Jbeta primers. Sequencing was performed with immunoSEQ multiplex PCR; in TCRdb, only in-frame clones are kept and a portion is missing. The sample contains roughly 72,000 clones, around 79% of which appear only once. The sequenced sample consisted of PBMCs. These TCRs come from a woman in her thirties or forties in good health and CMV-seropositive.

The rearrangement links TRBV4-2 to TRBJ1-1; D is unresolved. Germline CDR1 and CDR2: LGHNA and YNFKEQ. This CDR3 is 15 amino acids long. V lost 2 bases and J 4 bases, leaving 14 bases between the germline ends. CDR3 nucleotides: TGTGCCAGCAGCCAACCCGACCGGGGTGCCACTGAAGCTTTCTTT. Its protein product is CASSQPDRGATEAFF.

The chain couples TRBV5-1 to TRBJ2-7, with D unresolved. CDR3 size: 13 residues. The germline gives CDR1 SGHRS, CDR2 YFSETQ. With 2 bases removed from V and 1 base from J, the gap between germline ends came to 7 bases. CDR3 residues: CASSFDWSYEQYF. As DNA, the CDR3 is TGCGCCAGCAGCTTTGACTGGTCCTACGAGCAGTACTTC.

The V and J genes are TRBV15 and TRBJ2-1; 14 nucleotides align to TRBD2. The CDR3 consists of 21 residues. V dropped 0 bases and J dropped 0; count of bases not matched to a gene: 10. CDR1 and CDR2 (germline): LNHNV, YYDKDF (reference sequence). CDR3 DNA sequence: TGTGCCACCAGCAGAGATCTCATGGGACTAGCGGGAGACGGCTCCTACAATGAGCAGTTCTTC. This translates into CATSRDLMGLAGDGSYNEQFF.

The rearrangement links TRBV7-9 to TRBJ2-2, with TRBD2 identical over 10 bases. Germline CDR1 reads SEHNR; CDR2 reads FQNEAQ (reference sequence). V shed 6 bases, J shed 6 bases, and the junction held 10 bases outside the gene matches. The CDR3 sequence is 16 residues long. CDR3 nucleotides: TGTGCCAGCAGGATGGAGAGCGGGGGGGCCCCCGGGGAGCTGTTTTTT. It codes for CASRMESGGAPGELFF.

The rearrangement joins TRBV5-6 to TRBJ2-7; perhaps TRBD1 as D (6 bases). V lost 3 bases and J 5 bases, leaving 9 bases between the germline ends. The CDR3 is made up of 12 amino acids. Germline CDR1 and CDR2: SGHDT and YYEEEE. Here the CDR3 reads CASSYTGNEQYF. CDR3 sequence (DNA): TGTGCCAGCAGCTACACAGGGAACGAGCAGTACTTC.

The chain employs TRBV28 and TRBJ2-5; TRBD2 matches at 13 bases. There are 14 residues in the CDR3. Germline V gene data show CDR1 as MDHEN and CDR2 as SYDVKM. V lost 6 bases to trimming and J lost 11 bases; unmatched junction nucleotides: 9. The CDR3 protein is CASRVGLAGLPQYF. The CDR3 DNA sequence: TGTGCCAGCAGGGTGGGACTAGCGGGGCTGCCACAGTACTTC.

The V call is TRBV30, the J call TRBJ2-1, with D possibly matching TRBD2 (5 bases). CDR1 GTSNPN and CDR2 SVGIG come from the germline V gene (reference sequence). The CDR3 has 13 residues. With 2 bases removed from V and 5 bases from J, the gap between germline ends came to 10 bases. As DNA, the CDR3 is TGTGCCTGGAGTTTAGCGTATAACAATGAGCAGTTCTTC. Protein sequence: CAWSLAYNNEQFF.

This chain uses TRBV5-1 with TRBJ2-2, with D perhaps TRBD2 (6 bases). This CDR3 comprises 15 residues. The V gene lost 5 bases and the J gene lost 4 bases, with 15 bases spanning the gap. CDR1 SGHRS and CDR2 YFSETQ come from the germline V gene. CDR3 sequence (DNA): TGCGCCAGCAGTCTTAGCGGTTTTGGCACCGGGGAGCTGTTTTTT. Translating gives CASSLSGFGTGELFF.

The chain couples TRBV5-1 to TRBJ2-1, with TRBD2 matching over 11 bases. The V segment lost 0 bases and the J segment 2 bases; nucleotides outside the gene matches: 1. This CDR3 is 16 amino acids long. Germline CDR1 is SGHRS and CDR2 is YFSETQ. This chain's CDR3 is CASSLVSGRAYNEQFF. The CDR3 DNA sequence: TGCGCCAGCAGCTTGGTTAGCGGGAGGGCCTACAATGAGCAGTTCTTC.

The chain links TRBV7-9 to TRBJ2-2, with 8 bases that match TRBD1. The germline V gene has CDR1 SEHNR and CDR2 FQNEAQ (reference sequence). The V segment lost 2 bases and the J segment 7 bases; nucleotides outside the gene matches: 9. The CDR3 contains 16 residues. CDR3 sequence reads: CASSLRRAGGHGELFF. CDR3 coding DNA: TGTGCCAGCAGCTTAAGAAGGGCAGGGGGCCACGGGGAGCTGTTTTTT.

This chain links TRBV5-6 with TRBJ1-1; D may be TRBD1 (5 bases). V dropped 2 bases and J dropped 0 bases, with 11 bases sitting between them. The CDR3 consists of 15 residues. Germline loops: CDR1 SGHDT, CDR2 YYEEEE. The CDR3 loop reads CASSFLGGMNTEAFF. DNA for the CDR3: TGTGCCAGCAGCTTTCTCGGGGGGATGAACACTGAAGCTTTCTTT.

The rearrangement joins TRBV19 to TRBJ1-5, with D unresolved. CDR1 LNHDA and CDR2 SQIVND come from the germline V gene (reference sequence). There are 18 residues in the CDR3. Trimming left V 3 bases short and J 4 bases short, with 22 bases between. The CDR3: CASSMDSRSRGNNQPQHF. The CDR3 nucleotides read TGTGCCAGTAGTATGGATTCGAGATCTCGGGGAAATAATCAGCCCCAGCATTTT.

The gene calls are TRBV19 and TRBJ1-1; D not resolved. Trimming stripped 4 bases from V and 5 bases from J, with 11 bases between. In germline, CDR1 is LNHDA, CDR2 SQIVND (reference sequence). The CDR3 covers 13 residues. DNA of the CDR3: TGTGCCAGTAGTACCAAACGGGAAACTGAAGCTTTCTTT. Amino acid sequence: CASSTKRETEAFF.

The gene calls are TRBV19 and TRBJ2-1; 7 bases match TRBD1. Germline loops: CDR1 LNHDA, CDR2 SQIVND (reference sequence). V shed 6 bases and J 5 bases; nucleotides not matched to a gene: 10. The CDR3 is 15 amino acids. The CDR3, as DNA: TGTGCCAGTAGGTTAACGGACAGGCTGAACAATGAGCAGTTCTTC. Its protein is CASRLTDRLNNEQFF.

This chain uses TRBV7-9 with TRBJ1-2; possible D gene TRBD1, 5 bases. V dropped 4 bases and J dropped 8 bases, with 20 bases sitting between them. The CDR3 is 15 residues long. Per the germline V gene, CDR1 is SEHNR and CDR2 is FQNEAQ (reference sequence). This CDR3 reads CASSSAGNPDEGYTF. The CDR3 DNA follows: TGTGCCAGCAGCTCCGCAGGGAATCCAGATGAGGGCTACACCTTC.

The chain recombines TRBV10-3 with TRBJ2-1; 9 bases line up with TRBD2. Germline values: CDR1 ENHRY, CDR2 SYGVKD. The CDR3 length is 15 residues. Trimming cost V 6 bases and J 0 bases; bases outside gene matches: 3. Here the CDR3 DNA reads TGTGCCATCAGGGATAGCGGGAGCTCCTACAATGAGCAGTTCTTC. Protein product: CAIRDSGSSYNEQFF.

The rearrangement joins TRBV6-4 to TRBJ2-3, with 9 nucleotides matching TRBD2. The trim removed 10 bases at V and 3 bases at J, leaving 11 bases unmatched. Germline CDR1 is MRHNA and CDR2 is SNTAGT. This CDR3 has 15 amino acids. The CDR3 loop reads CATSPTSGLTDTQYF. CDR3 coding DNA: TGTGCCACTAGCCCGACTAGCGGTTTGACAGATACGCAGTATTTT.

J is TRBJ2-6 and V is TRBV2, with a tentative D call TRBD1 (6 bases). The CDR3 is 17 amino acids. In germline, CDR1 is SNHLY, CDR2 FYNNEI. V was shortened by 4 bases and J by 0 bases, with 13 bases between the two germline ends. The CDR3 DNA follows: TGTGCCAGCAGTGGGCCCCTACAGGGCTCTGGGGCCAACGTCCTGACTTTC. Its protein is CASSGPLQGSGANVLTF.

The chain employs TRBV2 and TRBJ1-5; no clear D. V was cut by 3 bases and J by 7 bases, with 10 bases left in between. Germline V gene data show CDR1 as SNHLY and CDR2 as FYNNEI. This CDR3 has 13 residues. The DNA for the CDR3 is TGTGCCAGCAGTGACAGGCAGCACCAGCCCCAGCATTTT. Encoded protein: CASSDRQHQPQHF.

The V call is TRBV2, the J call TRBJ2-3, with D hard to call. There are 13 residues in the CDR3. V lost 2 bases and J 2 bases, leaving 5 bases between the germline ends. The germline V gene encodes CDR1 SNHLY and CDR2 FYNNEI. As DNA, the CDR3 is TGTGCCAGCAGTGAACCATTCACAGATACGCAGTATTTT. Encoded protein: CASSEPFTDTQYF.

The chain links TRBV23-1 to TRBJ1-3; D is unresolved. TRBV23-1 is designated an ORF whose function remains uncertain. V shed 0 bases and J shed 0 bases, with 12 bases lying between them. The CDR3 is made up of 17 amino acids. CDR3 sequence reads: CASSQSKRAPSGNTIYF. The CDR3 bases are TGCGCCAGCAGTCAATCGAAGAGGGCCCCCTCTGGAAACACCATATATTTT.

V is TRBV28 and J is TRBJ1-1, with D hard to call. The CDR3 has 13 residues. V lost 6 bases, J lost 1 base, and 9 bases lay in between. The V gene's germline CDR1 is MDHEN and CDR2 SYDVKM. The CDR3 protein is CASRPTENTEAFF. The CDR3, as DNA: TGTGCCAGCAGACCCACAGAGAACACTGAAGCTTTCTTT.

The chain couples TRBV2 to TRBJ2-3, with a tentative D call TRBD2 (6 bases). With 7 bases removed from V and 0 bases from J, the gap between germline ends came to 11 bases. CDR3 length: 14 residues. CDR1 and CDR2 from the germline V gene are SNHLY and FYNNEI. CDR3 protein: CASIGGISTDTQYF. The CDR3, as DNA: TGTGCCAGCATTGGGGGGATTAGCACAGATACGCAGTATTTT.

The chain joins TRBV18 to TRBJ2-5; 10 bases map to TRBD2. The junction had 15 bases not matched to a gene; V was cut back by 2 bases and J by 3 bases. The CDR3 totals 19 residues. Germline CDR1 reads KGHSH; CDR2 reads LQKENI. In DNA, the CDR3 is TGTGCCAGCTCACCAGTCTGGACTAGCGGCGTAAAAGCAAAAGAGACCCAGTACTTC. This sequence encodes CASSPVWTSGVKAKETQYF.

This chain links TRBV18 with TRBJ2-7; 10 positions match TRBD1. The CDR3 totals 14 residues. V gave up 5 bases and J gave up 6 bases; unmatched junction bases: 7. The V gene's germline CDR1 is KGHSH and CDR2 LQKENI. CDR3 region: CASSRTGGIGEQYF. The DNA of the CDR3 is TGTGCCAGCTCAAGGACAGGGGGAATTGGCGAGCAGTACTTC.

There are a few counts of this clone. The CDR3 sequence is CASSYSGTGRDTQYF. The CDR3 DNA reads TGTGCCAGCAGTTACTCCGGGACAGGGAGGGATACGCAGTATTTT. The chain links TRBV6-5 to TRBJ2-3, with TRBD1 matching over 9 bases. The CDR3 sequence is 15 residues long. Germline assignment: CDR1 MNHEY and CDR2 SVGAGI. The V segment lost 0 bases and the J segment 6 bases; nucleotides outside the gene matches: 4.

DNA for the CDR3: TGTGCCAGCTTGTTGGGACAGGCTAATTCACCCCTCCACTTT. Its protein product is CASLLGQANSPLHF. This chain joins TRBV6-1 and TRBJ1-6; 8 bases line up with TRBD1. CDR3 length: 14 residues. Per the germline V gene, CDR1 is MNHNS and CDR2 is SASEGT. The V segment lost 8 bases and the J segment 6 bases; nucleotides outside the gene matches: 6.